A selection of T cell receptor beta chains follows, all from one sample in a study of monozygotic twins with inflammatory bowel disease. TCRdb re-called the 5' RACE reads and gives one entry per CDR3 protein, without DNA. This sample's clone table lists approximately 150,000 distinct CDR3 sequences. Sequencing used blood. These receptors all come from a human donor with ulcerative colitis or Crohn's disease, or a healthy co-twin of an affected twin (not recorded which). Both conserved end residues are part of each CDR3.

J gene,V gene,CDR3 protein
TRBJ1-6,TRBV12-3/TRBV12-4,CASSSLSSYNSPLHF
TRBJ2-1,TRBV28,CASSPTSGVRNEQFF
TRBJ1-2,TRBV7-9,CASSLSRSPYGYTF
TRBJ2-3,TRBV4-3,CASSQFSHTDTQYF
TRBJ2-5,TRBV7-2,CASSLVAGQGVETQYF
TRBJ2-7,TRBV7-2,CASSLRTRGRYEQYF
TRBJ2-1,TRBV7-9,CASTNFGGSSYNEQFF
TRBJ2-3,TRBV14,CASSQITDTQYF
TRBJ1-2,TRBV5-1,CASSFQTENYGYTF
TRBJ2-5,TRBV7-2,CASSLDGGGEVETQYF
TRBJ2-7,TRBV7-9,CAWGTSSSYEQYF
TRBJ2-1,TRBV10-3,CAISESIAGATNEQFF